The 11 T cell receptor beta chains below all came from one sample that was sequenced in a study of shared clonotypes between healthy human individuals. Sequenced by immunoSEQ multiplex PCR; TCRdb stores in-frame clones only, minus some. The table shows about 980,000 clones, with 76% occurring only once. The sequenced material came from memory CD4+ T cells sorted from blood. Subset: CD45RA-negative fraction. The source is a man aged 18 to 30 in good health.

This clone was picked up a small number of times. This chain uses TRBV5-1 with TRBJ2-1; 10 nucleotides agree with TRBD2. V shed 1 base, J shed 2 bases, and the junction held 3 bases outside the gene matches. This CDR3 has 16 amino acids. Germline V lookup: CDR1 SGHRS, CDR2 YFSETQ. CDR3 nucleotides: TGCGCCAGCAGCTTGACAGCGGGGGGGCCCTACAATGAGCAGTTCTTC. Its protein is CASSLTAGGPYNEQFF.

The J gene is TRBJ2-7, the V gene TRBV10-3; 10 bases fit TRBD1. V lost 5 bases to trimming and J lost 6 bases; unmatched junction nucleotides: 4. Germline CDR1 is ENHRY and CDR2 is SYGVKD. The CDR3 runs to 13 residues. CDR3 coding DNA: TGTGCCATCAGTTCGGACAGGGGGACCGAGCAGTACTTC. Translation: CAISSDRGTEQYF.

J is TRBJ2-6 and V is TRBV10-3; D remains unclear. Germline CDR1 and CDR2: ENHRY and SYGVKD. This CDR3 contains 14 residues. V lost 11 bases and J 0 bases, leaving 11 bases between the germline ends. CDR3 in amino acids: CASRHPSGANVLTF. The CDR3 DNA reads as TGTGCCTCCCGCCACCCCTCTGGGGCCAACGTCCTGACTTTC.

The rearrangement links TRBV27 to TRBJ1-6; TRBD1 might be the D (5 bases). Per the germline V gene, CDR1 is MNHEY and CDR2 is SMNVEV (reference sequence). This CDR3 contains 14 residues. V was shortened by 4 bases and J by 7 bases, with 11 bases between the two germline ends. CDR3 coding DNA: TGTGCCAGCAGTTCTACCGGGACGAATTCACCCCTCCACTTT. This translates into CASSSTGTNSPLHF.

This clone has only a few counts. V gene TRBV18 combines with J gene TRBJ1-2; D unresolved. CDR3 size: 13 residues. V was pared by 6 bases and J by 8 bases, with 16 bases between. CDR1 and CDR2 from the germline V gene are KGHSH and LQKENI. Here the CDR3 reads CASSPEIRVGYTF. CDR3 nucleotides: TGTGCCAGCTCCCCCGAGATAAGGGTCGGCTACACCTTC.

The chain couples TRBV27 to TRBJ2-1; the D gene is possibly TRBD2 (5 bases). Germline V lookup: CDR1 MNHEY, CDR2 SMNVEV (reference sequence). V was trimmed by 8 bases and J by 5 bases, leaving 16 bases between them. The CDR3 covers 14 residues. CDR3 loop: CASPGKPENNEQFF. The CDR3, as DNA: TGTGCCAGCCCGGGAAAACCAGAAAACAATGAGCAGTTCTTC.

A single count supports this clone. This sequence joins TRBV11-3 and TRBJ2-2; 8 bases align to TRBD1. The CDR3 spans 16 residues. Losses at the gene ends were 5 bases for V and 2 bases for J; bases not matched to a gene: 7. Germline V CDR1 and CDR2: SGHNT, YENEEA. In DNA form, the CDR3 reads TGTGCCAGCAGCACCCAGACAGGGGCCAACACCGGGGAGCTGTTTTTT. Residues: CASSTQTGANTGELFF. The entire variable domain, with the rest obtained from reference TRBV11-3 and TRBJ2-2, is as follows: EAGVVQSPRYKIIEKKQPVAFWCNPISGHNTLYWYLQNLGQGPELLIRYENEEAVDDSQLPKDRFSAERLKGVDSTLKIQPAELGDSAVYLCASSTQTGANTGELFFGEGSRLTVL.

This clone appeared many times. Other nucleotide sequences in the sample specify the same CDR3. This chain joins TRBV7-2 and TRBJ2-2, with D uncertain. The CDR3 spans 13 residues. Germline CDR1 SGHTA, CDR2 FQGNSA. Trimming took off 5 bases at V and 7 bases at J, with 11 bases between the two ends. The CDR3 protein is CASSPGPGGELFF. CDR3 DNA sequence: TGTGCCAGCAGCCCCGGGCCGGGCGGGGAGCTGTTTTTT.

The CDR3, as DNA: TGTGCCAGCAGCTTTGGACTAGCGGTTGCGGCCCAGTACTTC. Its translation is CASSFGLAVAAQYF. The J gene is TRBJ2-5, the V gene TRBV7-9; TRBD2 matches at 10 bases. The CDR3 runs 14 residues. Trimming took 3 bases from V and 9 from J; bases not matched to a gene: 7. In germline, CDR1 is SEHNR, CDR2 FQNEAQ (reference sequence).

This clone has a handful of counts. This chain uses TRBV29-1 with TRBJ2-5; 8 bases match TRBD1. The CDR3 runs 12 residues. Trimming cost V 7 bases and J 5 bases; bases outside gene matches: 6. The germline gives CDR1 SQVTM, CDR2 ANQGSEA. CDR3 amino acids: CSADRGVETQYF. The CDR3 DNA sequence: TGCAGCGCCGACAGGGGAGTGGAGACCCAGTACTTC.

This sequence joins TRBV6-5 and TRBJ1-4; possible D gene TRBD1, 6 bases. The CDR3 sequence is 15 residues long. Per germline, CDR1 MNHEY and CDR2 SVGAGI. Trimming cost V 2 bases and J 7 bases, with 14 bases left between them. This CDR3 reads CASSYRGAMVEKLFF. DNA of the CDR3: TGTGCCAGCAGTTACAGGGGGGCGATGGTTGAAAAACTGTTTTTT.